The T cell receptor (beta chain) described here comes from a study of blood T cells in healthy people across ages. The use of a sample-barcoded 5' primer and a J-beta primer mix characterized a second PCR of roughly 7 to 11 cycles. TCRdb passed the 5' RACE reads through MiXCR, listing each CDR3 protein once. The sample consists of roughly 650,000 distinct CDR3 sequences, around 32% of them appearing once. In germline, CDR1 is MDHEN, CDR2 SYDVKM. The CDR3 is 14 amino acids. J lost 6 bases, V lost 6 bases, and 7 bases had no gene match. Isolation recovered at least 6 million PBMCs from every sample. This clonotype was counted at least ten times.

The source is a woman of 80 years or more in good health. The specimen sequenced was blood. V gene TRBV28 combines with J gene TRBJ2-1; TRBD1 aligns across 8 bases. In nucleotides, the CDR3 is TGTGCCAGCAGCCTGACAGGGGACGCCAATGAGCAGTTCTTC. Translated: CASSLTGDANEQFF. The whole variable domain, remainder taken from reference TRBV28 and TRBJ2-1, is DVKVTQSSRYLVKRTGEKVFLECVQDMDHENMFWYRQDPGLGLRLIYFSYDVKMKEKGDIPEGYSVSREKKERFSLILESASTNQTSMYLCASSLTGDANEQFFGPGTRLTVL.